What follows are 9 T cell receptor beta chains derived from one specimen sequenced in a study of beta chain features in type 1 diabetes. Study-wide findings and caveats: Type 1 diabetes patients had moderately but significantly shorter TCRB CDR3s in all four CD4+ subsets.

No antigen is known for these receptors. TCRB transcripts that were expressed got sequenced, as all of the isolated RNA had been reverse transcribed. Clones were sequenced by immunoSEQ multiplex PCR, and TCRdb holds only the in-frame ones, with some missing. The sample has a few hundred thousand clones; about 20% are singletons. The sample taken for sequencing was naive CD4+ T cells from blood. Every receptor here comes from a woman in her thirties or forties with type 1 diabetes.

The rearrangement uses TRBV30 and TRBJ2-7; TRBD2 aligns across 14 bases. The CDR3 contains 12 residues. V trimming: 5 bases; J trimming: 6 bases; junction bases outside the gene matches: 0. The germline gives CDR1 GTSNPN, CDR2 SVGIG (reference sequence). This CDR3 reads CAWGLAGGEQYF. The CDR3 DNA is TGTGCCTGGGGACTAGCGGGAGGCGAGCAGTACTTC.

This clone was picked up a small number of times. The rearrangement links TRBV7-9 to TRBJ2-3, with D hard to call. Deletions cut 5 bases from V and 0 bases from J, with 15 bases between. Germline CDR1 is SEHNR and CDR2 is FQNEAQ (reference sequence). This CDR3 has 16 amino acids. The CDR3 here is CASSPLSSPSTDTQYF. The CDR3 DNA is TGTGCCAGCAGCCCCCTCTCCTCCCCTAGCACAGATACGCAGTATTTT.

The chain uses TRBV28 and TRBJ1-2; weak D call: TRBD1 (5 bases). This CDR3 is 12 amino acids long. With 8 bases removed from V and 2 bases from J, the gap between germline ends came to 9 bases. In germline, CDR1 is MDHEN, CDR2 SYDVKM. The CDR3 nucleotides are TGTGCCAGCCACAGGATCAACTATGGCTACACCTTC. Its protein product is CASHRINYGYTF.

CDR3 bases: TGTGCCAGCAGCTCCCAACCCGGTGAAAAACTGTTTTTT. Protein product: CASSSQPGEKLFF. V is TRBV7-9 and J is TRBJ1-4; D not certain. CDR1 is SEHNR, CDR2 FQNEAQ, per germline (reference sequence). Trimming cost V 4 bases and J 7 bases, with 10 bases left between them. The CDR3 has 13 amino acids.

V gene TRBV7-3 combines with J gene TRBJ1-4; tentative D call: TRBD1 (5 bases). Germline-derived CDR1 and CDR2 are SGHTA and FQGTGA. Trimming pared 5 bases from V and 7 bases from J, leaving 11 bases between. CDR3 length: 13 amino acids. CDR3 region: CASSGATTEKLFF. The CDR3 DNA follows: TGTGCCAGCAGCGGGGCCACGACTGAAAAACTGTTTTTT.

The gene calls are TRBV5-4 and TRBJ2-2, with TRBD2 identical over 8 bases. The V gene end was trimmed by 4 bases and the J gene end by 1 base; junction bases not matched to a gene: 3. This CDR3 spans 15 amino acids. Germline V lookup: CDR1 SGHNT, CDR2 YYREEE (reference sequence). The CDR3 coding sequence is TGTGCCAGCAGCCCCGGGACTAGGAACACCGGGGAGCTGTTTTTT. Translation gives CASSPGTRNTGELFF.

Only a few counts were recorded for this clone. V gene TRBV7-2 combines with J gene TRBJ2-1; the D is unclear. The germline CDR1 and CDR2 sequences are SGHTA and FQGNSA. The CDR3 contains 13 residues. V shed 0 bases and J shed 4 bases, with 4 bases lying between them. The CDR3 DNA reads as TGTGCCAGCAGCTTAGCAGAGTACAATGAGCAGTTCTTC. Translated, it gives CASSLAEYNEQFF.

The chain employs TRBV9 and TRBJ2-1, with TRBD2 matching over 12 bases. The CDR3 runs 14 residues. Germline-derived CDR1 and CDR2 are SGDLS and YYNGEE. Trimming removed 5 bases from V and 8 bases from J; junction bases left unmatched: 5. The CDR3 bases are TGTGCCAGCAGTAGACTAGCGGGAGTTGATGAGCAGTTCTTC. As protein: CASSRLAGVDEQFF.

This clone was observed a few times. The J gene is TRBJ1-5, the V gene TRBV5-1, with 7 bases lining up with TRBD1. Looked up from germline, CDR1 is SGHRS and CDR2 is YFSETQ. The CDR3 spans 15 residues. Trimming removed 0 bases from V and 3 bases from J; junction bases left unmatched: 3. The CDR3 nucleotides read TGCGCCAGCAGCTTGGAAGGGGGCTACAATCAGCCCCAGCATTTT. It codes for CASSLEGGYNQPQHF.